Listed here are 9 T cell receptor beta chains from one sample, sequenced in a study of early stage breast cancer tumors. The protocol was immunoSEQ multiplex PCR, while the TCRdb copy is restricted to in-frame clones and leaves out a portion. The sample yields some 4,500 clones, around two thirds seen once. The sequenced material came from breast tumor tissue. The receptors come from a person between 45 and 65 years old with breast cancer.

The gene calls are TRBV19 and TRBJ2-7, with 8 nucleotides matching TRBD2. This CDR3 comprises 16 residues. CDR1 is LNHDA and CDR2 is SQIVND in the germline V gene (reference sequence). Trimming removed 7 bases from V and 9 bases from J; junction bases left unmatched: 20. The CDR3, as DNA: TGTGCCAGTACCCTACCGGGGCTAGCGGGCGGCAGAAGGCAGTACGTC. This gives the protein CASTLPGLAGGRRQYV.

V gene TRBV5-1 combines with J gene TRBJ2-1, with TRBD2 matching over 7 bases. CDR1 and CDR2 from the germline V gene are SGHRS and YFSETQ. CDR3 length: 14 residues. The V segment lost 4 bases and the J segment 4 bases; nucleotides outside the gene matches: 5. The CDR3 protein is CASSREVGYNEQFF. The CDR3 DNA reads as TGCGCCAGCAGCCGGGAGGTAGGGTACAATGAGCAGTTCTTC.

In this sample, this clone turned up once. V is TRBV5-1 and J is TRBJ2-5, with a possible D match to TRBD2 (5 bases). This CDR3 comprises 15 residues. Germline V gene sequence: CDR1 SGHRS, CDR2 YFSETQ. The V gene lost 0 bases and the J gene lost 2 bases, with 11 bases spanning the gap. CDR3 protein: CASSLGGGGQETQYF. CDR3 nucleotide sequence: TGCGCCAGCAGCTTGGGAGGCGGAGGTCAAGAGACCCAGTACTTC.

The chain recombines TRBV5-1 with TRBJ2-1; D might be TRBD1 (5 bases). This CDR3 is 15 amino acids long. Germline lookup yields CDR1 SGHRS and CDR2 YFSETQ. V was cut by 1 base and J by 6 bases, with 14 bases left in between. CDR3 DNA sequence: TGCGCCAGCAGCTTGCAAGGGGATGTAGTCAATGAGCAGTTCTTC. Translation gives CASSLQGDVVNEQFF.

The chain couples TRBV2 to TRBJ2-2, with D unresolved. Looked up from germline, CDR1 is SNHLY and CDR2 is FYNNEI. V lost 6 bases to trimming and J lost 7 bases, with 15 bases between them. The CDR3 is 14 amino acids. Here the CDR3 DNA reads TGTGCCAGCAGGGGAAGGGAAAGTGGCGGGGAGCTGTTTTTT. It codes for CASRGRESGGELFF.

The gene calls are TRBV4-1 and TRBJ2-1; TRBD2 is a possible D gene (5 bases). Trimming took off 3 bases at V and 7 bases at J, with 13 bases between the two ends. The germline V gene encodes CDR1 MGHRA and CDR2 YSYEKL. This CDR3 contains 14 residues. Here the CDR3 DNA reads TGCGCCAGCAGCCAGGCCGGGGTTCGGAATGAGCAGTTCTTC. Translation: CASSQAGVRNEQFF.

The chain uses TRBV7-2 and TRBJ2-3; 12 bases match TRBD2. Germline CDR1 reads SGHTA; CDR2 reads FQGNSA. The CDR3 runs 15 residues. V shed 6 bases and J 7 bases; nucleotides not matched to a gene: 8. CDR3 sequence: CASRFRLAGDHTQYF. The CDR3, as DNA: TGTGCCAGCAGATTCAGACTAGCGGGGGATCATACGCAGTATTTT. Full variable domain (remainder filled in from reference TRBV7-2 and TRBJ2-3): GAGVSQSPSNKVTEKGKDVELRCDPISGHTALYWYRQSLGQGLEFLIYFQGNSAPDKSGLPSDRFSAERTGGSVSTLTIQRTQQEDSAVYLCASRFRLAGDHTQYFGPGTRLTVL.

The rearrangement uses TRBV29-1 and TRBJ1-3; the D gene is possibly TRBD1 (6 bases). The CDR3 has 14 amino acids. CDR1 is SQVTM, CDR2 ANQGSEA, per germline. V was pared by 5 bases and J by 7 bases, with 18 bases between. The CDR3: CSVRGATSVNTIYF. In DNA form, the CDR3 reads TGCAGCGTTCGGGGGGCCACTAGTGTTAACACCATATATTTT.

V is TRBV5-1 and J is TRBJ1-5; 7 bases match TRBD1. Germline V gene sequence: CDR1 SGHRS, CDR2 YFSETQ. Unmatched junction bases numbered 3, after V lost 4 bases and J lost 2 bases. This CDR3 has 14 amino acids. CDR3 sequence: CASSPTGGNQPQHF. CDR3 nucleotides: TGCGCCAGCAGCCCCACAGGGGGCAATCAGCCCCAGCATTTT. Together with reference TRBV5-1 and TRBJ1-5, the CDR3 gives the full variable domain: KAGVTQTPRYLIKTRGQQVTLSCSPISGHRSVSWYQQTPGQGLQFLFEYFSETQRNKGNFPGRFSGRQFSNSRSEMNVSTLELGDSALYLCASSPTGGNQPQHFGDGTRLSIL.